This T cell receptor beta chain is drawn from a study of control samples from healthy donors and cancer patients. Sequencing used immunoSEQ multiplex PCR; TCRdb keeps in-frame clones, though not all of them. This table has approximately 220,000 clones, about 95% appearing once. CDR3 size: 14 residues. Germline loops: CDR1 SQVTM, CDR2 ANQGSEA. The receptor's source is a man aged 45-60 years in good health. What was sequenced was blood. This rearrangement joins TRBV29-1 to TRBJ2-1; 7 positions match TRBD1. The CDR3 DNA reads TGCAGTGGGACAGTGTCCCGCTCCTACAATGAGCAGTTCTTC. This gives the protein CSGTVSRSYNEQFF.